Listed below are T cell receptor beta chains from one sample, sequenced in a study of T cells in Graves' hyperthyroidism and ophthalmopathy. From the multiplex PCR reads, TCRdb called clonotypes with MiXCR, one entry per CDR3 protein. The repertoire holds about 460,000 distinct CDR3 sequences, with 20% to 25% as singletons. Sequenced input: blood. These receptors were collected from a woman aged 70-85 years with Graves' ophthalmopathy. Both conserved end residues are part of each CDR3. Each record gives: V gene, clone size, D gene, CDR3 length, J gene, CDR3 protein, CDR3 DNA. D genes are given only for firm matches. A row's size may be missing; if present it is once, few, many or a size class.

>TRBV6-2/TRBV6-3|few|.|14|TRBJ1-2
CASSLLVFGDGYTF
TGTGCCAGCAGTTTACTGGTTTTCGGGGATGGCTACACCTTC
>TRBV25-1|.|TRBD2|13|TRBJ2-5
CASRSGNRETQYF
TGTGCCAGCCGTAGCGGGAATCGGGAGACCCAGTACTTC
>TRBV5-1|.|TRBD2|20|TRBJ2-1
CASSVPGTSGRSGSYNEQFF
TGCGCCAGCAGCGTGCCCGGGACTAGCGGGAGGTCGGGCTCCTACAATGAGCAGTTCTTC
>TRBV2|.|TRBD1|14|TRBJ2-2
CASRGQGNTGELFF
TGTGCCAGCAGGGGACAGGGGAACACCGGGGAGCTGTTTTTT
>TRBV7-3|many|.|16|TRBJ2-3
CASSLMSTGNTDTQYF
TGTGCCAGCAGCTTAATGAGTACCGGTAACACAGATACGCAGTATTTT
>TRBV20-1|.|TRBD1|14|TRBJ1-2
CSARGDRADYGYTF
TGCAGTGCTAGGGGGGACAGGGCCGACTATGGCTACACCTTC
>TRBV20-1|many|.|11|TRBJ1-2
CSAPGVYGYTF
TGCAGTGCTCCAGGGGTCTATGGCTACACCTTC
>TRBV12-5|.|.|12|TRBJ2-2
CASGFYGGELFF
TGTGCTAGTGGTTTTTACGGCGGGGAGCTGTTTTTT
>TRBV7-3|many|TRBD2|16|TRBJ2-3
CASSARTSGSVDTQYF
TGTGCCAGCAGCGCCCGGACTAGCGGGAGTGTCGATACGCAGTATTTT
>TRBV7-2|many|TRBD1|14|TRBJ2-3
CASSTRTGMNTQYF
TGTGCCAGCAGCACCAGGACAGGCATGAATACGCAGTATTTT
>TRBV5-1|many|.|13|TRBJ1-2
CASSWEAGRGYTF
TGCGCCAGCAGCTGGGAGGCAGGAAGGGGCTACACCTTC
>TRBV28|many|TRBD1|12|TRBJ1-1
CASRTGHTEAFF
TGTGCCAGCAGGACAGGGCACACTGAAGCTTTCTTT
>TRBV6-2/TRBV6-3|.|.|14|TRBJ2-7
CASSYRQSSYEQYF
TGTGCCAGCAGTTACCGACAGAGCTCCTACGAGCAGTACTTC
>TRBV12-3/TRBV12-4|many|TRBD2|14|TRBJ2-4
CASSFAGGGNIQYF
TGTGCCAGCAGTTTTGCCGGGGGGGGAAACATTCAGTACTTC
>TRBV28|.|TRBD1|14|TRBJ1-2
CASSSQGAMKGYTF
TGTGCCAGCAGTTCGCAGGGGGCTATGAAGGGCTACACCTTC
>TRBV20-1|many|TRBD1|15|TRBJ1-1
CSAPDPGTANTEAFF
TGCAGTGCGCCCGACCCAGGGACAGCGAACACTGAAGCTTTCTTT
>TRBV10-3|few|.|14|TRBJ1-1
CAISDIGRNTEAFF
TGTGCCATCAGTGACATCGGACGTAACACTGAAGCTTTCTTT
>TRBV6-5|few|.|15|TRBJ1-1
CASSYSGVRNTEAFF
TGTGCCAGCAGTTACTCGGGGGTTCGGAACACTGAAGCTTTCTTT
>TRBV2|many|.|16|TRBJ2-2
CASSERGGRNTGELFF
TGTGCCAGCAGTGAAAGGGGGGGCAGGAACACCGGGGAGCTGTTTTTT
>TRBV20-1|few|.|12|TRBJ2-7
CSAKTTGYEQYF
TGCAGTGCTAAGACCACGGGCTACGAGCAGTACTTC